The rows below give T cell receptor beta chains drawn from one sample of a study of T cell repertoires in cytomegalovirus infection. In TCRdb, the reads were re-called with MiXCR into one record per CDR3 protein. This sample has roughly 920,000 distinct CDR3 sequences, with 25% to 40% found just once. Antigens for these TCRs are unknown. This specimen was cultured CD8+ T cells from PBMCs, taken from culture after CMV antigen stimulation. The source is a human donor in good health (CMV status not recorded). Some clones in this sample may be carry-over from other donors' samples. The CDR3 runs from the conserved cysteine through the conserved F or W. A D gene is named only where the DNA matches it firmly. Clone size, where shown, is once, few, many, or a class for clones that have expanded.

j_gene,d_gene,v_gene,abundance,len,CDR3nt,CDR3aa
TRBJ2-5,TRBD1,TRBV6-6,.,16,TGTGCCAGCAGTAGCCGGGACAGGGGGCATAAAGAGACCCAGTACTTC,CASSSRDRGHKETQYF
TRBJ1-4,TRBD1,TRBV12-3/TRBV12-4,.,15,TGTGCCAGCAGGCCCCGGGACAGCCCTAATGAAAAACTGTTTTTT,CASRPRDSPNEKLFF
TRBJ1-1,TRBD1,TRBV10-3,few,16,TGTGCCATCAGTGGGGTAAACCAGGGGGCATCAGCTGAAGCTTTCTTT,CAISGVNQGASAEAFF
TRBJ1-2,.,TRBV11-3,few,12,TGTGCCAGCAGAGAGGGCACGCGGGGCTACACCTTC,CASREGTRGYTF
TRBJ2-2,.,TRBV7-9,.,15,TGTGCCAGCAGCTCCGATATGATGGTTTTGGGGGAGCTGTTTTTT,CASSSDMMVLGELFF
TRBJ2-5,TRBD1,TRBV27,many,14,TGTGCCAGCAGTTTACGGGACAGGAAAGAGACCCAGTACTTC,CASSLRDRKETQYF
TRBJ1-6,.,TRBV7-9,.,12,TGTGCCAACAGCTTAACAGGGTCACCCCTCCACTTT,CANSLTGSPLHF
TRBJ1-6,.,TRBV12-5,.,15,TGTGCTAGTGGCCCCTGGCCAGGGCGCGATTCACCCCTCCACTTT,CASGPWPGRDSPLHF
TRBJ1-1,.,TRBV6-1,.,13,TGTGCCAGCGTGCGTAGTCCGTCTTCTGAAGCTTTCTTT,CASVRSPSSEAFF
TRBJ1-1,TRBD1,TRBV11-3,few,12,TGTGCCAGCAGCCCAAGACAGGGGGAAACTTTCTTT,CASSPRQGETFF
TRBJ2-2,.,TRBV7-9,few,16,TGTGCCAGCAGCGGGGGACGGCTGGACGGCACCGGGGAGCTGTTTTTT,CASSGGRLDGTGELFF
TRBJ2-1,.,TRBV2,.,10,TGTGCCAGCAGTGACAGGGGACAGTTCTTC,CASSDRGQFF
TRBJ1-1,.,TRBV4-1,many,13,TGTGCCAGCAGCCCACAGGGGAACACTGAAGCTTTCTTT,CASSPQGNTEAFF
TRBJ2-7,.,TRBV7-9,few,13,TGTGCCAGCAGCTTAGCTCCCTGGTACGAGCAGTACTTC,CASSLAPWYEQYF
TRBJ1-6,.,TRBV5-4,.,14,TGTGCCAGCAGCTTGGGTCCGACCAATTCACCCCTCCACTTT,CASSLGPTNSPLHF
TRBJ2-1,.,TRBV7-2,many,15,TGTGCCAGCAGCCCTACCGAAGAAGTCTACAATGAGCAGTTCTTC,CASSPTEEVYNEQFF